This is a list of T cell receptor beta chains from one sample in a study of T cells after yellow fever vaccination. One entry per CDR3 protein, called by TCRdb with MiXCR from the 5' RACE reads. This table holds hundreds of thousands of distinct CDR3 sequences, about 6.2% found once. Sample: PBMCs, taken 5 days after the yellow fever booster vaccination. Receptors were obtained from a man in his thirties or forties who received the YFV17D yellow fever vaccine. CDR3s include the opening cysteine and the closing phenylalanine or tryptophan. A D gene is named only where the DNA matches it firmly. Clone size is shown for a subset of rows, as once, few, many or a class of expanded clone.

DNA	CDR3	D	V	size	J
TGTGCCGGCAGGGGGGCCGGGCAGGAGACCCAGTACTTC	CAGRGAGQETQYF	NA	TRBV10-3	few	TRBJ2-5
TGTGCCAGCTCACCTCTCGGCTCCTACAATGAGCAGTTCTTC	CASSPLGSYNEQFF	NA	TRBV18	many	TRBJ2-1
TGCGCCAGCAGCTCCCAGTTTGATGAGCAGTTCTTC	CASSSQFDEQFF	NA	TRBV5-1	many	TRBJ2-1
TGTGCCAGCGGAGTACGGGAGACCCAGTACTTC	CASGVRETQYF	NA	TRBV6-6	many	TRBJ2-5
TGTGCCAGCAGTGACCTTCCGGGACAGGGTCAATATTTT	CASSDLPGQGQYF	TRBD1	TRBV6-2/TRBV6-3	many	TRBJ2-3
TGTGCCAGCAGTTTGGTGGGCGGGAACGAGCAGTACTTC	CASSLVGGNEQYF	NA	TRBV7-2	NA	TRBJ2-7
TGCGCCAGCAGCTTACTAGCGGAATCCTACAATGAGCAGTTCTTC	CASSLLAESYNEQFF	TRBD2	TRBV5-1	many	TRBJ2-1
TGTACCAGCAGCCCTACTAGCCCCATGGCCACCGGGGAGCTGTTTTTT	CTSSPTSPMATGELFF	NA	TRBV9	NA	TRBJ2-2
TGTGCCAGCAGCTACTCTATTAAACCCTACGAGCAGTACTTC	CASSYSIKPYEQYF	NA	TRBV28	few	TRBJ2-7
TGTGCCAGCAGCTTAGGGGGGACGGCGGGGTTCTTC	CASSLGGTAGFF	NA	TRBV11-2	NA	TRBJ2-1
TGTGCCATCGCAAGGGAGACTCCCTACAATGAGCAGTTCTTC	CAIARETPYNEQFF	NA	TRBV10-3	few	TRBJ2-1
TGTGCCAGCAGCTTGGCGGGGGATTCACCCCTCCACTTT	CASSLAGDSPLHF	NA	TRBV5-6	NA	TRBJ1-6
TGTGCCAGCAGCCCGATACTAGCGGGCACAGGGGGAGAGACCCAGTACTTC	CASSPILAGTGGETQYF	NA	TRBV7-2	many	TRBJ2-5
TGTGCCAGCAGTTACTCACCGCTCCTTCTAGCGGGAGAAGAGACCCAGTACTTC	CASSYSPLLLAGEETQYF	TRBD2	TRBV6-5	NA	TRBJ2-5
TGCGCCAGCAGCCGGGGGTACACAGATACGCAGTATTTT	CASSRGYTDTQYF	NA	TRBV4-3	many	TRBJ2-3
TGTGCCAGCATCCCTTGGGGTTCCGGGGCCAACGTCCTGACTTTC	CASIPWGSGANVLTF	NA	TRBV6-1	few	TRBJ2-6
TGTGCCAGTAGTTCCCTCACTAGCGGGTACTACAATGAGCAGTTCTTC	CASSSLTSGYYNEQFF	TRBD2	TRBV19	NA	TRBJ2-1
TGCAGTGCTAGGGCTAGCGTATACTCGGGGGACGAGCAGTACTTC	CSARASVYSGDEQYF	NA	TRBV20-1	few	TRBJ2-7
TGTGCCAGCAGTCAACGGGGCGCTGGGGCCAACGTCCTGACTTTC	CASSQRGAGANVLTF	NA	TRBV2	few	TRBJ2-6
TGCAGTGCTAATAGCGGGAGGGGGACAGATACGCAGTATTTT	CSANSGRGTDTQYF	TRBD2	TRBV20-1	few	TRBJ2-3
TGTGCCAGCAGGGGGGACAGGGGGAATGAGCAGTTCTTC	CASRGDRGNEQFF	TRBD1	TRBV12-3/TRBV12-4	many	TRBJ2-1
TGCGCCAGCAGCTTGCACTCTGGGGGAACCCAGCCCCAGCATTTT	CASSLHSGGTQPQHF	NA	TRBV5-1	NA	TRBJ1-5
TGTGCCAGCAGCCCCCCCTTGTCGGGAATCGGTTACGAGCAGTACTTC	CASSPPLSGIGYEQYF	NA	TRBV6-1	many	TRBJ2-7
TGTGCCAGCTCACCGCAGGGGCTAAAAGGCTACACCTTC	CASSPQGLKGYTF	NA	TRBV18	NA	TRBJ1-2
TGCAGCGTTGAAAGACTAGCGGGACAGTCCGAGCAGTACTTC	CSVERLAGQSEQYF	TRBD2	TRBV29-1	few	TRBJ2-7
TGCGCCAGCAGCCGGGGGGGGAGTAGAGAGTACGAGCAGTACTTC	CASSRGGSREYEQYF	TRBD2	TRBV5-1	NA	TRBJ2-7
TGTGCCACCGCTTCCTTCGGGAGTGGAAACGAGCAGTACTTC	CATASFGSGNEQYF	NA	TRBV15	NA	TRBJ2-7
TGTGCCAGCAGAGGGGGGTATGGCTCCTACAATGAGCAGTTCTTC	CASRGGYGSYNEQFF	NA	TRBV9	many	TRBJ2-1
TGTGCCAGCAGTTACGGGACTAGCGGGAGGTACGAGCAGTACTTC	CASSYGTSGRYEQYF	TRBD2	TRBV6-5	NA	TRBJ2-7
TGTGCCAGCTCACCGGCAATAGAGGGCTCTGAAGCTTTCTTT	CASSPAIEGSEAFF	NA	TRBV18	few	TRBJ1-1
TGCAGCGTTCTCAAATGGGACAGGGAGACCCAGTACTTC	CSVLKWDRETQYF	TRBD1	TRBV29-1	many	TRBJ2-5
TGTGCCAGCAGCGGGCGGGACATACAGATCTACGAGCAGTACTTC	CASSGRDIQIYEQYF	NA	TRBV7-2	many	TRBJ2-7
TGTGCCAGCAGTCCCCCCGGCGAGCAGTACTTC	CASSPPGEQYF	NA	TRBV6-2/TRBV6-3	many	TRBJ2-7
TGCGCCAGCAGAAACCTCCCGGGGTCCCAAGAGACCCAGTACTTC	CASRNLPGSQETQYF	NA	TRBV5-1	many	TRBJ2-5
TGTGCCAGCAGCCAAGAGGGGACAGGGTCGTATGAGCAGTTCTTC	CASSQEGTGSYEQFF	TRBD1	TRBV3-1	many	TRBJ2-1
TGTGCCAGCAGCGACCGGACGGGGCGCTACGAGCAGTACTTC	CASSDRTGRYEQYF	NA	TRBV9	NA	TRBJ2-7
TGTGCCAGCAGCTCGGGACAGTGGGCCTACGAGCAGTACTTC	CASSSGQWAYEQYF	TRBD1	TRBV7-2	many	TRBJ2-7
TGTGCCTGGTCCAGGGGGGTCACCGGGGAGCTGTTTTTT	CAWSRGVTGELFF	NA	TRBV30	few	TRBJ2-2
TGTGCCAGCGAGAGACTAGCGGGAGTGGAGACCCAGTACTTC	CASERLAGVETQYF	TRBD2	TRBV7-2	few	TRBJ2-5
TGCAGCGTAAAAACCCCAGCTAGAGTGCTAGCGGGAGTGTACGAGCAGTACTTC	CSVKTPARVLAGVYEQYF	TRBD2	TRBV29-1	many	TRBJ2-7
TGCAGCGCGAGTGAGGACAGGGAAATCGGCATTCAGTACTTC	CSASEDREIGIQYF	TRBD1	TRBV29-1	NA	TRBJ2-4
TGTGCCTGGAGCAATATGGGTTTAGGAGAGACCCAGTACTTC	CAWSNMGLGETQYF	NA	TRBV30	many	TRBJ2-5
TGTGCCAGCTCACTAATGGAGAGGACCCAGTACTTC	CASSLMERTQYF	NA	TRBV18	many	TRBJ2-5
TGCGCCAGCGGGCGAAATGAGCAGTTCTTC	CASGRNEQFF	NA	TRBV5-1	NA	TRBJ2-1
TGTGCCAGCTCACCAGGGGCAGGTTCCTACGAGCAGTACTTC	CASSPGAGSYEQYF	NA	TRBV18	NA	TRBJ2-7
TGTGCCAGCAGCCCAGATAGCGGGATCTACAATGAGCAGTTCTTC	CASSPDSGIYNEQFF	TRBD2	TRBV6-2/TRBV6-3	many	TRBJ2-1
TGTGCCATCAGTTTAGCGGGAGGGTCGGGCGAGCAGTACTTC	CAISLAGGSGEQYF	TRBD2	TRBV10-3	NA	TRBJ2-7
TGTGCCAGCTCACCGAGGGACACAATTCCCGATGGCTACACCTTC	CASSPRDTIPDGYTF	NA	TRBV18	NA	TRBJ1-2
TGTGCCAGCAAGGGGCAGGAGGCTAGCACAGATACGCAGTATTTT	CASKGQEASTDTQYF	NA	TRBV12-3/TRBV12-4	few	TRBJ2-3
TGCGCCAGCAGCTTTTTAGCGGGTACGAACACCGGGGAGCTGTTTTTT	CASSFLAGTNTGELFF	TRBD2	TRBV5-1	many	TRBJ2-2
TGTGCCAGCACCACAGGGGTTTTTGGCCAGGGATGGTTTGAAGCTTTCTTT	CASTTGVFGQGWFEAFF	TRBD1	TRBV2	few	TRBJ1-1
TGTGCCAGCCAGCCAGTTGGAGGAGGTTACTACGAGCAGTACTTC	CASQPVGGGYYEQYF	NA	TRBV6-1	many	TRBJ2-7
TGTGCCTGGCGACTAGCGGGGGGGAACTACAATGAGCAGTTCTTC	CAWRLAGGNYNEQFF	TRBD2	TRBV30	NA	TRBJ2-1
TGTGCCAGCAGCTTAGCTGGGGGTTTTGCCCCTGGGGAGACCCAGTACTTC	CASSLAGGFAPGETQYF	NA	TRBV7-2	many	TRBJ2-5
TGTGCCAGCGGGACTAGCGGCCCAATGGATGAGCAGTTCTTC	CASGTSGPMDEQFF	TRBD2	TRBV2	few	TRBJ2-1